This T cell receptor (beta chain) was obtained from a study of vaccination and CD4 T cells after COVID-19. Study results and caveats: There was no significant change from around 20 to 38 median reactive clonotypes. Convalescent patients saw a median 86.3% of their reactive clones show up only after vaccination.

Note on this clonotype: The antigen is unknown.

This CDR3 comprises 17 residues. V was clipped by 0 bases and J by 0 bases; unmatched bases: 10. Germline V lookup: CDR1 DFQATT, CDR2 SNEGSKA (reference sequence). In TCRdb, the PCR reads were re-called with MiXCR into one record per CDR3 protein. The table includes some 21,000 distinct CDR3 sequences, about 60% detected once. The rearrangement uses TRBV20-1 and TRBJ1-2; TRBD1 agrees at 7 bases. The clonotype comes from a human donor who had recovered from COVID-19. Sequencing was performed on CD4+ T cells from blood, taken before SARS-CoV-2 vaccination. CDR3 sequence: CSARDTGSTGANYGYTF. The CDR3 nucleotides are TGCAGTGCTAGAGATACGGGATCCACAGGGGCTAACTATGGCTACACCTTC.